The 27 T cell receptor beta chains below were found in one sample sequenced in a study of blood T cell repertoires in COVID-19. Produced via immunoSEQ multiplex PCR; TCRdb's table is partial and in-frame only. The table records about 200,000 clones, 80% to 90% of them present only once. Sequenced input: peripheral blood. The receptors shown here come from a man in his sixties with acute or convalescent COVID-19.

The J gene is TRBJ2-6, the V gene TRBV4-2; 8 bases map to TRBD1. This CDR3 comprises 17 residues. Trimming cost V 1 base and J 0 bases; bases outside gene matches: 2. Germline CDR1 reads LGHNA; CDR2 reads YNFKEQ. Here the CDR3 reads CASSQGTGYSGANVLTF. For the CDR3, the DNA is TGTGCCAGCAGCCAAGGGACAGGGTACTCTGGGGCCAACGTCCTGACTTTC.

This sequence joins TRBV28 and TRBJ2-7; tentatively, D is TRBD1 (6 bases). CDR1 and CDR2 (germline): MDHEN, SYDVKM. The CDR3 length is 11 residues. The CDR3 sequence is CAEGTNYEQYF. The CDR3 nucleotides read TGTGCAGAAGGGACAAACTACGAGCAGTACTTC.

In its sample, this clone was seen once. The chain has TRBV6-2 or TRBV6-3 and TRBJ1-1, with D perhaps TRBD1 (5 bases). Trimming shortened V by 0 bases and J by 5 bases, and 10 bases separated the two germline ends. This CDR3 comprises 14 residues. Germline V gene lookup returns CDR1 MNHEY and CDR2 SVGEGT. This CDR3 reads CASSYSRAGTEAFF. The CDR3 bases are TGTGCCAGCAGTTACTCCAGGGCGGGGACTGAAGCTTTCTTT.

The genes are TRBV27 and TRBJ2-7, with 9 bases lining up with TRBD2. The CDR3 sequence is 15 residues long. The V gene end was trimmed by 5 bases and the J gene end by 0 bases; junction bases not matched to a gene: 5. Germline-derived CDR1 and CDR2 are MNHEY and SMNVEV (reference sequence). The CDR3 DNA reads as TGTGCCAGCAGTCAATATAGCGGGAGCTCCTACGAGCAGTACTTC. Protein product: CASSQYSGSSYEQYF.

This chain links TRBV12-1 with TRBJ2-1; the D call of TRBD2 is as the table states it, not checked on the DNA. TRBV12-1 represents a pseudogene. The CDR3 is made up of 20 amino acids. The CDR3 DNA is TGTGCCAGCAGCCATAATCCGGGACTAGCGGGAGGGAGCCCTTACAATGAGCAGTTCTTC. Amino acids: CASSHNPGLAGGSPYNEQFF.

J is TRBJ2-7 and V is TRBV28; 7 nucleotides align to TRBD1. The trim removed 4 bases at V and 6 bases at J, leaving 9 bases unmatched. The germline gives CDR1 MDHEN, CDR2 SYDVKM. This CDR3 comprises 14 residues. CDR3 sequence reads: CASSSPPGGGEQYF. DNA of the CDR3: TGTGCCAGCAGTTCCCCTCCAGGGGGTGGCGAGCAGTACTTC.

The rearrangement joins TRBV11-3 to TRBJ2-1, with 8 positions matching TRBD2. V trimming: 4 bases; J trimming: 9 bases; junction bases outside the gene matches: 5. The CDR3 is made up of 13 amino acids. The germline V gene encodes CDR1 SGHNT and CDR2 YENEEA. The CDR3 sequence is CASSYSGNGEQFF. The CDR3 bases are TGTGCCAGCAGCTATAGCGGGAACGGTGAGCAGTTCTTC.

The CDR3 loop is CASSNRDRHSYEQYF. DNA for the CDR3: TGTGCCAGCAGCAACCGGGACAGGCACTCCTACGAGCAGTACTTC. The gene calls are TRBV7-2 and TRBJ2-7; 8 positions match TRBD1. V lost 5 bases and J lost 0; bases outside the gene matches: 6. Looked up from germline, CDR1 is SGHTA and CDR2 is FQGNSA. This CDR3 region has 15 residues.

V usage is TRBV28 and J usage is TRBJ2-7, with 9 positions matching TRBD2. The CDR3 runs to 14 residues. The trim removed 2 bases at V and 6 bases at J, leaving 5 bases unmatched. CDR1 is MDHEN and CDR2 is SYDVKM in the germline V gene. The CDR3 DNA sequence: TGTGCCAGCAGTTTACTGGCGGGAGGGCTCGAGCAGTACTTC. Translated: CASSLLAGGLEQYF.

The chain combines TRBV19 with TRBJ2-1; D gene ambiguous. The CDR3 totals 12 residues. V lost 6 bases and J 4 bases, leaving 7 bases between the germline ends. CDR1 LNHDA and CDR2 SQIVND come from the germline V gene (reference sequence). CDR3 nucleotides: TGTGCCAGTAGCGGAGATTACAATGAGCAGTTCTTC. Translating it yields CASSGDYNEQFF.

The CDR3 nucleotides read TGTGCCAGCCGGACTAGCGGCCTCACAGATACGCAGTATTTT. Translation: CASRTSGLTDTQYF. The rearrangement joins TRBV19 to TRBJ2-3; 10 nucleotides align to TRBD2. V lost 9 bases and J lost 2; bases outside the gene matches: 5. The CDR3 runs to 14 residues. Germline assignment: CDR1 LNHDA and CDR2 SQIVND (reference sequence).

The gene calls are TRBV25-1 and TRBJ2-2, with 7 positions matching TRBD2. Germline V gene data show CDR1 as MGHDK and CDR2 as SYGVNS. With 3 bases clipped from V and 1 base from J, the junction kept 2 bases outside the gene matches. This CDR3 is built from 15 residues. CDR3 sequence: CASSETSRNTGELFF. The CDR3 nucleotides read TGTGCCAGCAGTGAGACTAGCAGGAACACCGGGGAGCTGTTTTTT.

The chain employs TRBV10-3 and TRBJ2-3; weak D call: TRBD1 (6 bases). V dropped 0 bases and J dropped 0 bases, with 16 bases sitting between them. Germline V CDR1 and CDR2: ENHRY, SYGVKD. The CDR3 totals 18 residues. The CDR3 loop is CAISESMDSSRSTDTQYF. The DNA of the CDR3 is TGTGCCATCAGTGAGTCTATGGACAGTTCCCGTAGCACAGATACGCAGTATTTT.

V is TRBV21-1 and J is TRBJ1-2; the table's D call TRBD1 went unverified against the DNA. TRBV21-1 is a recognized pseudogene. The CDR3 extends over 15 amino acids. Here the CDR3 reads CASLKAGVLSYGYTF. The DNA of the CDR3 is TGTGCCAGCCTAAAAGCAGGGGTCTTGAGCTATGGCTACACCTTC.

The genes are TRBV7-2 and TRBJ2-5; TRBD2 agrees at 9 bases. This CDR3 comprises 18 residues. V trimming: 5 bases; J trimming: 0 bases; junction bases outside the gene matches: 13. Germline-derived CDR1 and CDR2 are SGHTA and FQGNSA. In DNA, the CDR3 is TGTGCCAGCAGCCCTAAAGGCGGGAGGGCCCTATACCAAGAGACCCAGTACTTC. Encoded protein: CASSPKGGRALYQETQYF.

This clone was detected only once. The chain has TRBV12-1 and TRBJ2-1; the table names TRBD2, a call not compared with the DNA. TRBV12-1 is a pseudogene segment. The CDR3 has 15 amino acids. Here the CDR3 DNA reads TGTGCCAGCAGCTTAGCGGTCCGTACCCACAATGAGCAGTTCTTC. Amino acid sequence: CASSLAVRTHNEQFF.

The gene calls are TRBV28 and TRBJ2-3; the match to TRBD2 covers 9 bases. Looked up from germline, CDR1 is MDHEN and CDR2 is SYDVKM. Trimming cost V 8 bases and J 4 bases; bases outside gene matches: 7. This CDR3 contains 14 residues. As DNA, the CDR3 is TGTGCCAGCGGTAGCGGGAGTTGGGCAGATACGCAGTATTTT. Amino acid sequence: CASGSGSWADTQYF.

The CDR3 spells CASSPDGINSPLHF. The CDR3 DNA follows: TGTGCCAGCTCACCAGACGGGATAAATTCACCCCTCCACTTT. The rearrangement joins TRBV18 to TRBJ1-6; D call uncertain. The CDR3 has 14 amino acids. Germline-derived CDR1 and CDR2 are KGHSH and LQKENI. V lost 2 bases to trimming and J lost 7 bases, with 9 bases between them.

The V gene is TRBV19, the J gene TRBJ2-5, with 8 bases identical to TRBD1. The CDR3 totals 13 residues. Germline V gives CDR1 LNHDA, CDR2 SQIVND (reference sequence). Trimming removed 3 bases from V and 9 bases from J; junction bases left unmatched: 6. CDR3 nucleotides: TGTGCCAGTAGTATTGACAGGGGATCGGCCCAGTACTTC. Translation gives CASSIDRGSAQYF.

The chain recombines TRBV2 with TRBJ2-5; D gene ambiguous. Germline CDR1 is SNHLY and CDR2 is FYNNEI. This CDR3 comprises 15 residues. The V end was cut by 5 bases, the J end by 2 bases, with 15 bases between. The DNA for the CDR3 is TGTGCCAGCAGTAGGCAGACGGCAGGTCAAGAGACCCAGTACTTC. Amino acid sequence: CASSRQTAGQETQYF.

J is TRBJ2-4 and V is TRBV4-2; the D is unclear. The CDR3 loop spans 13 amino acids. V dropped 1 base and J dropped 5 bases, with 6 bases sitting between them. Germline lookup yields CDR1 LGHNA and CDR2 YNFKEQ. The CDR3 bases are TGTGCCAGCAGCCAAGGGGCTCAAAACATTCAGTACTTC. It translates to CASSQGAQNIQYF.

The rearrangement joins TRBV28 to TRBJ1-5, with 9 bases identical to TRBD1. Germline values: CDR1 MDHEN, CDR2 SYDVKM. V trimming: 2 bases; J trimming: 7 bases; junction bases outside the gene matches: 9. CDR3 length equals 16 residues. The CDR3 sequence: CASSLVTGGAKQPQHF. In DNA form, the CDR3 reads TGTGCCAGCAGTTTAGTTACAGGGGGCGCGAAGCAGCCCCAGCATTTT.

The CDR3 nucleotides read TGTGCCAGCACCTCCCGACCCGGTCAGGGGGTTAGGAATGAGCAGTTCTTC. Protein product: CASTSRPGQGVRNEQFF. The V and J genes are TRBV3-1 (or the pseudogene TRBV3-2) and TRBJ2-1; 7 positions agree with TRBD1. Trimming at V came to 7 bases and at J to 7 bases, leaving 19 bases not matched to a gene. Germline V gene lookup returns CDR1 LGHDT and CDR2 YNNKEL (reference sequence). The CDR3 covers 17 residues.

This clone was seen once. The V gene is TRBV2, the J gene TRBJ2-1, with TRBD2 matching 8 bases. V lost 0 bases to trimming and J lost 4 bases; unmatched junction nucleotides: 2. This CDR3 is built from 15 residues. Germline V CDR1 and CDR2: SNHLY, FYNNEI. In DNA, the CDR3 is TGTGCCAGCAGTGAAGCGAGCGGGAGATACAATGAGCAGTTCTTC. The encoded protein is CASSEASGRYNEQFF. Full variable domain (remainder filled in from reference TRBV2 and TRBJ2-1): EPEVTQTPSHQVTQMGQEVILRCVPISNHLYFYWYRQILGQKVEFLVSFYNNEISEKSEIFDDQFSVERPDGSNFTLKIRSTKLEDSAMYFCASSEASGRYNEQFFGPGTRLTVL.

This clone has just a few counts. The V call is TRBV30, the J call TRBJ1-5; no definite D call. The CDR3 is 14 residues long. Germline CDR1 GTSNPN, CDR2 SVGIG (reference sequence). Trimming took off 2 bases at V and 9 bases at J, with 17 bases between the two ends. The DNA for the CDR3 is TGTGCCTGGAGTTTAGGCAGCGCGAAATCGCCCCAGCATTTT. The encoded protein is CAWSLGSAKSPQHF.

This rearrangement joins TRBV28 to TRBJ1-5; no clear D gene. This CDR3 is built from 12 residues. Germline V lookup: CDR1 MDHEN, CDR2 SYDVKM. With 6 bases removed from V and 5 bases from J, the gap between germline ends came to 8 bases. The CDR3, as DNA: TGTGCCAGCAGGGGCAGTGATCAGCCCCAGCATTTT. Translated, it gives CASRGSDQPQHF.

This chain uses TRBV28 with TRBJ1-5; TRBD1 is a possible D gene (5 bases). Trimming stripped 3 bases from V and 1 base from J, with 13 bases between. The CDR3 loop spans 16 amino acids. Looked up from germline, CDR1 is MDHEN and CDR2 is SYDVKM. This CDR3 is CASSFPQGKSNQPQHF. CDR3 sequence (DNA): TGTGCCAGCAGTTTCCCGCAGGGTAAGAGCAATCAGCCCCAGCATTTT.